These 25 T cell receptor beta chains were all obtained from the same sample, sequenced in a study of shared clonotypes between healthy human individuals. Sequenced by immunoSEQ multiplex PCR; TCRdb stores in-frame clones only, minus some. Here the sample spans fewer than 700,000 clones, roughly 96% being singletons. Naive CD8 cells comprised CD45RO-negative, CCR7-positively selected cells, excluding terminally differentiated effector memory CD45RA+ cells. Input material: naive CD8+ T cells sorted from blood. These receptors were obtained from a woman aged 30 to 39 in good health.

In nucleotides, the CDR3 is TGTGCCAGCAGCCAAGTTTTCGGGGCGAACACCGGGGAGCTGTTTTTT. Translating it yields CASSQVFGANTGELFF. This chain connects TRBV14 to TRBJ2-2; TRBD2 is a possible D gene (5 bases). The CDR3 sequence is 16 residues long. V was pared by 1 base and J by 0 bases, with 9 bases between. Germline V gene data show CDR1 as SGHDN and CDR2 as FVKESK.

The DNA for the CDR3 is TGCGCCAGCAGCTTCGACAGCACCTACGAGCAGTACTTC. It codes for CASSFDSTYEQYF. The rearrangement joins TRBV4-1 to TRBJ2-7; weak D call: TRBD1 (5 bases). This CDR3 spans 13 amino acids. The germline V gene has CDR1 MGHRA and CDR2 YSYEKL. V lost 5 bases to trimming and J lost 2 bases, with 10 bases between them.

This rearrangement joins TRBV15 to TRBJ1-2; D is perhaps TRBD1 (5 bases). The CDR3 consists of 11 residues. The ends were cut back, 5 bases at V and 8 bases at J, with 9 bases in the middle. Germline-derived CDR1 and CDR2 are LNHNV and YYDKDF (reference sequence). The CDR3 region has the DNA TGTGCCACCAGCTTCGGGGGAGGCTACACCTTC. Its protein is CATSFGGGYTF.

The chain has TRBV28 and TRBJ2-7, with 8 bases matching TRBD2. V lost 1 base, J lost 2 bases, and 1 base stayed unmatched. The CDR3 has 14 amino acids. The V gene's germline CDR1 is MDHEN and CDR2 SYDVKM. Here the CDR3 reads CASSLYGRAYEQYF. As DNA, the CDR3 is TGTGCCAGCAGTTTATACGGGAGGGCCTACGAGCAGTACTTC.

The chain has TRBV4-2 and TRBJ2-7, with TRBD2 identical over 7 bases. The V gene end was trimmed by 1 base and the J gene end by 2 bases; junction bases not matched to a gene: 8. The CDR3 sequence is 16 residues long. The V gene's germline CDR1 is LGHNA and CDR2 YNFKEQ. CDR3 residues: CASSQGGLSRTYEQYF. The CDR3 nucleotides read TGTGCCAGCAGCCAAGGGGGACTAAGCAGAACCTACGAGCAGTACTTC.

The CDR3: CASSSSRRIDTQYF. CDR3 coding DNA: TGTGCCAGCAGCTCCAGCCGGCGTATAGATACGCAGTATTTT. The chain couples TRBV7-9 to TRBJ2-3; D ambiguous. The CDR3 spans 14 residues. In germline, CDR1 is SEHNR, CDR2 FQNEAQ (reference sequence). V was pared by 4 bases and J by 5 bases, with 13 bases between. The variable domain in full, with the rest retrieved from reference TRBV7-9 and TRBJ2-3, is DTGVSQNPRHKITKRGQNVTFRCDPISEHNRLYWYRQTLGQGPEFLTYFQNEAQLEKSRLLSDRFSAERPKGSFSTLEIQRTEQGDSAMYLCASSSSRRIDTQYFGPGTRLTVL.

The chain recombines TRBV11-1 with TRBJ1-4; D unresolved. V was pared by 2 bases and J by 4 bases, with 8 bases between. The germline gives CDR1 SGHAT, CDR2 FQDESV (reference sequence). The CDR3 sequence is 14 residues long. The CDR3 loop is CASSLSGYNEKLFF. The CDR3 coding sequence is TGTGCCAGCAGCTTATCGGGTTATAATGAAAAACTGTTTTTT.

The chain is built from TRBV15 and TRBJ2-6; weak D call: TRBD1 (5 bases). The germline V gene encodes CDR1 LNHNV and CDR2 YYDKDF (reference sequence). Trimming pared 5 bases from V and 1 base from J, leaving 15 bases between. This CDR3 is 17 amino acids long. The CDR3 DNA follows: TGTGCCACCAGCGGGCCCAGCCAGGGTTCTGGGGCCAACGTCCTGACTTTC. Translation gives CATSGPSQGSGANVLTF.

The rearrangement links TRBV28 to TRBJ1-1; 9 bases map to TRBD1. This CDR3 comprises 17 residues. With V trimmed by 2 bases and J by 4 bases, 11 bases remained unmatched. Germline V gene data show CDR1 as MDHEN and CDR2 as SYDVKM. The DNA of the CDR3 is TGTGCCAGCAGTTTACCCCGGGACAGGGAACGGGGCACTGAAGCTTTCTTT. Amino acid sequence: CASSLPRDRERGTEAFF.

This rearrangement joins TRBV14 to TRBJ1-1; D is ambiguous. This CDR3 has 13 amino acids. V gave up 1 base and J gave up 0 bases, with 3 bases separating them. Germline V gives CDR1 SGHDN, CDR2 FVKESK. This CDR3 reads CASSQVMNTEAFF. For the CDR3, the DNA is TGTGCCAGCAGCCAAGTTATGAACACTGAAGCTTTCTTT.

This clone was seen a single time. This rearrangement joins TRBV5-1 to TRBJ2-6, with D unclear. Germline CDR1 and CDR2: SGHRS and YFSETQ. The CDR3 spans 18 residues. Trimming left V 1 base short and J 1 base short, with 15 bases between. CDR3 DNA: TGCGCCAGCAGCTTGTCCCAGGTCCCCCGGTCTGGGGCCAACGTCCTGACTTTC. Protein sequence: CASSLSQVPRSGANVLTF.

This chain links TRBV7-8 with TRBJ1-1; D remains unclear. Looked up from germline, CDR1 is SGHVS and CDR2 is FQNEAQ. The ends were cut back, 9 bases at V and 0 bases at J, with 8 bases in the middle. The CDR3 sequence is 12 residues long. The CDR3 DNA reads TGTGCCAGTTGGAGCATGAACACTGAAGCTTTCTTT. It yields the protein CASWSMNTEAFF.

The V call is TRBV28, the J call TRBJ1-2; D not resolved. V dropped 3 bases and J dropped 3 bases, with 8 bases sitting between them. CDR3 length equals 13 residues. Per germline, CDR1 MDHEN and CDR2 SYDVKM. CDR3 bases: TGTGCCAGCAGTTTGGGGTCGGACTATGGCTACACCTTC. This encodes CASSLGSDYGYTF.

The rearrangement joins TRBV19 to TRBJ1-2, with D unresolved. V was clipped by 0 bases and J by 4 bases, with 12 bases between them. The germline V gene has CDR1 LNHDA and CDR2 SQIVND (reference sequence). The CDR3 is 15 amino acids. CDR3 bases: TGTGCCAGTAGTATAGATCCCGGGGATGTCTATGGCTACACCTTC. Translation: CASSIDPGDVYGYTF. The whole variable domain, filled in from reference TRBV19 and TRBJ1-2, reads DGGITQSPKYLFRKEGQNVTLSCEQNLNHDAMYWYRQDPGQGLRLIYYSQIVNDFQKGDIAEGYSVSREKKESFPLTVTSAQKNPTAFYLCASSIDPGDVYGYTFGSGTRLTVV.

The sample holds one count of this clone. The chain has TRBV19 and TRBJ2-7, with D unresolved. Trimming shortened V by 6 bases and J by 0 bases, and 9 bases separated the two germline ends. Germline CDR1 LNHDA, CDR2 SQIVND (reference sequence). CDR3 length: 13 residues. The CDR3 DNA reads as TGTGCCAGTAGCACGGACGTCTCCTACGAGCAGTACTTC. This translates into CASSTDVSYEQYF.

V gene TRBV29-1 combines with J gene TRBJ1-2; D call uncertain. The CDR3 consists of 14 residues. Trimming took 8 bases from V and 4 from J, leaving 20 bases between them. Germline CDR1 SQVTM, CDR2 ANQGSEA. CDR3 residues: CSYKDPGVSYGYTF. In DNA, the CDR3 is TGCAGCTATAAAGACCCCGGAGTGTCCTATGGCTACACCTTC.

V gene TRBV2 combines with J gene TRBJ2-7, with D perhaps matching TRBD2 (6 bases). The germline V and J ends were trimmed by 2 bases and 2 bases, with 13 bases remaining between them. In germline, CDR1 is SNHLY, CDR2 FYNNEI. This CDR3 comprises 15 residues. For the CDR3, the DNA is TGTGCCAGCAGTGAATTCTTAGCGGAGACCTACGAGCAGTACTTC. Translation: CASSEFLAETYEQYF.

The V and J genes are TRBV28 and TRBJ2-7; 8 bases fit TRBD2. CDR3 length: 19 residues. CDR1 is MDHEN and CDR2 is SYDVKM in the germline V gene. The trim removed 3 bases at V and 5 bases at J, leaving 21 bases unmatched. In DNA form, the CDR3 reads TGTGCCAGCAGTTTTCCACTCATAGCGGGGCCCTTCGTGGACCACGAGCAGTACTTC. Protein product: CASSFPLIAGPFVDHEQYF.

This sequence joins TRBV27 and TRBJ1-2; D gene unclear. This CDR3 is 14 amino acids long. Trimming took 0 bases from V and 4 from J, leaving 9 bases between them. The germline V gene has CDR1 MNHEY and CDR2 SMNVEV (reference sequence). The CDR3 DNA follows: TGTGCCAGCAGTTTATCTGGCCGGGGCTATGGCTACACCTTC. Residues: CASSLSGRGYGYTF.

The genes are TRBV9 and TRBJ2-7, with 10 nucleotides matching TRBD1. Trimming took 3 bases from V and 4 from J; bases not matched to a gene: 4. Germline loops: CDR1 SGDLS, CDR2 YYNGEE. This CDR3 comprises 14 residues. The DNA of the CDR3 is TGTGCCAGCAGCGAGGGACAGGGGCGGTACGAGCAGTACTTC. Protein product: CASSEGQGRYEQYF.

V usage is TRBV6-6 and J usage is TRBJ2-7; TRBD2 matches at 10 bases. Unmatched junction bases numbered 7, after V lost 8 bases and J lost 0 bases. Germline CDR1 is MNHNY and CDR2 is SVGAGI (reference sequence). The length of the CDR3 is 15 residues. The DNA of the CDR3 is TGTGCCAGCTCGGCTAGCGGGAGATCCTCCTACGAGCAGTACTTC. This codes for CASSASGRSSYEQYF.

For the CDR3, the DNA is TGTGCCAGCAGCTTTCCGGGACAGGGCATCGAGCAGTACTTC. Translated, it gives CASSFPGQGIEQYF. This chain uses TRBV7-9 with TRBJ2-7; 9 bases fit TRBD1. Unmatched junction bases numbered 6, after V lost 3 bases and J lost 6 bases. This CDR3 has 14 amino acids. In germline, CDR1 is SEHNR, CDR2 FQNEAQ (reference sequence).

The gene calls are TRBV7-9 and TRBJ2-5; D is ambiguous. The CDR3 has 14 amino acids. From germline, CDR1 is SEHNR and CDR2 FQNEAQ (reference sequence). Trimming cost V 5 bases and J 7 bases, with 17 bases left between them. The CDR3: CASSPPQAVMTQYF. The DNA of the CDR3 is TGTGCCAGCAGCCCACCTCAGGCGGTGATGACCCAGTACTTC.

This clone was found once. The chain uses TRBV14 and TRBJ2-7; 7 bases align to TRBD2. Germline trimming cut 3 bases from V and 3 bases from J; bases unmatched to any gene: 5. Germline V gives CDR1 SGHDN, CDR2 FVKESK. The CDR3 extends over 14 amino acids. DNA for the CDR3: TGTGCCAGCAGCCATGCCGGGGACTACTACGAGCAGTACTTC. It encodes CASSHAGDYYEQYF.

The V and J genes are TRBV21-1 and TRBJ2-7. TRBV21-1 is designated a pseudogene. This CDR3 region has 14 residues. Here the CDR3 DNA reads TGTGCCAGCAGCACCGAAAGCTGGGCCTACGAGCAGTACTTC. It is translated as CASSTESWAYEQYF.